This T cell receptor beta chain was profiled in a study of identical twins. General study points: In zero-insertion analyses, partial confounding could arise from invariant MAIT and iNKT cells.

The CDR3 spans 12 residues. The V gene's germline CDR1 is DFQATT and CDR2 SNEGSKA (reference sequence). Deletions cut 6 bases from V and 5 bases from J, with 13 bases between. In this sample, this clonotype turned up a few times. The antigen is undetermined. TCRdb reprocessed the 5' RACE reads with MiXCR, giving one entry per CDR3 protein. Here the sample spans over 600,000 distinct CDR3 sequences, around 20% being singletons. These data were also reused for a study on T cells expressing NK-cell markers. That publication notes: Repertoires of TCR beta were obtained from T cells sorted as CD3+CD56+NKG2C+, CD3+CD56+NKG2C- and CD3+CD56-NKG2C+. The CD3+CD56-NKG2C+ fraction was also led by these clonotypes in a few donors.

The V and J genes are TRBV20-1 and TRBJ2-5; D is tentatively TRBD1 or TRBD2 (5 bases each). Sequenced sample: PBMCs. This sequence was found in a woman under 30 in good health. The CDR3 coding sequence is TGCAGTGCCCGGGGCCTCTCGGAGACCCAGTACTTC. Translated: CSARGLSETQYF.